In this sample, the clone carrying this TCR beta chain turned up many times. The antigen is undetermined. TCRdb itself ran the 5' RACE reads through MiXCR, one entry per CDR3 protein. The sample yields 450,000 or so distinct CDR3 sequences, roughly an eighth seen once. This specimen comes from a study of identical twins. The study's findings and limits: Zero-insertion findings could be partly confounded by invariant cells (MAIT and iNKT cells). The same donors were not followed; conclusions instead depended on cross-sectional statistical analysis. Twins showed weaker excess sharing in their beta out-of-frame sequences.

This CDR3 has 16 amino acids. Between the trimmed V and J ends, which lost 5 bases and 4 bases, there was a span of 20 bases. Germline values: CDR1 DFQATT, CDR2 SNEGSKA (reference sequence). The sample was also reused in another study, on yellow fever vaccine responses in identical twins. That work adds: After vaccination, twins' T cell response reportedly seemed partly convergent, partly personalized.

This rearrangement joins TRBV20-1 to TRBJ2-2; the D gene is possibly TRBD2 (5 bases). Sequencing was carried out using CD4+ T cells sorted from blood. The TCR originated in a woman aged 18-35 years in good health. The chain's CDR3 is CSARRPGSEVTGELFF. The CDR3 bases are TGCAGTGCTCGACGTCCAGGTAGCGAGGTCACCGGGGAGCTGTTTTTT.